The 8 T cell receptor beta chains given below trace back to one sample, sequenced in a study of cytomegalovirus exposure and HLA in healthy donors. Researchers ran the PCR with 60 Vbeta and 13 Jbeta primers. Here immunoSEQ multiplex PCR was the method, and the copy in TCRdb shows in-frame clones only, minus some. In the table there are approximately 160,000 clones, 77% of which are singletons. Sequences were obtained from PBMCs. These receptors all come from a middle-aged woman in good health and CMV-seropositive.

The chain uses TRBV5-1 and TRBJ2-2, with TRBD2 matching over 7 bases. Germline V lookup: CDR1 SGHRS, CDR2 YFSETQ. Trimming cost V 0 bases and J 3 bases; bases outside gene matches: 2. The CDR3 contains 15 residues. Here the CDR3 reads CASSLVTSDTGELFF. The CDR3, as DNA: TGCGCCAGCAGCTTGGTTACTAGCGACACCGGGGAGCTGTTTTTT.

This chain joins TRBV14 and TRBJ2-6; D not certain. Germline V CDR1 and CDR2: SGHDN, FVKESK. This CDR3 has 13 amino acids. Trimming cost V 4 bases and J 4 bases, with 5 bases left between them. Here the CDR3 DNA reads TGTGCCAGCAGCCTCGTGGGGGCCAACGTCCTGACTTTC. Translated, it gives CASSLVGANVLTF.

This clone was seen only a few times. V and J are TRBV6-1 and TRBJ2-7; D not certain. Per the germline V gene, CDR1 is MNHNS and CDR2 is SASEGT. The ends were cut back, 5 bases at V and 2 bases at J, with 7 bases in the middle. This CDR3 contains 12 residues. Here the CDR3 reads CASSLQTYEQYF. The CDR3 coding sequence is TGTGCCAGCAGTCTACAGACCTACGAGCAGTACTTC.

The J gene is TRBJ2-1, the V gene TRBV4-1; D call uncertain. This CDR3 is built from 15 residues. Germline V CDR1 and CDR2: MGHRA, YSYEKL. The germline V and J ends were trimmed by 0 bases and 8 bases, with 14 bases remaining between them. DNA of the CDR3: TGCGCCAGCAGCCAAGAAGGAGTTGGTTTGGATGAGCAGTTCTTC. Amino acids: CASSQEGVGLDEQFF.

Points on this clone: At one end, the junction sequence differs from germline, possibly due to a read error. The chain recombines TRBV19 with TRBJ2-7, with 10 bases lining up with TRBD2. Germline V gene data show CDR1 as LNHDA and CDR2 as SQIVND (reference sequence). This CDR3 contains 11 residues. DNA for the CDR3: TGTGCCAGTAGTGAGGGACTAGCGAGACACTTC. It codes for CASSEGLARHF.

This chain joins TRBV7-7 and TRBJ2-5; a weak D match, TRBD1 (5 bases). V was clipped by 1 base and J by 5 bases, with 11 bases between them. CDR3 size: 14 residues. Germline V gene data show CDR1 as SSHAT and CDR2 as FNYEAQ (reference sequence). In DNA, the CDR3 is TGTGCCAGCAGCTTAGGCTCGACAGTGGAGACCCAGTACTTC. Encoded protein: CASSLGSTVETQYF. The variable domain in full, with the rest retrieved from reference TRBV7-7 and TRBJ2-5, is GAGVSQSPRYKVTKRGQDVTLRCDPISSHATLYWYQQALGQGPEFLTYFNYEAQPDKSGLPSDRFSAERPEGSISTLTIQRTEQRDSAMYRCASSLGSTVETQYFGPGTRLLVL.

The V and J genes are TRBV7-6 and TRBJ2-1; 10 positions agree with TRBD1. The CDR3 sequence is 15 residues long. With V trimmed by 1 base and J by 7 bases, 4 bases remained unmatched. CDR1 and CDR2 from the germline V gene are SGHVS and FNYEAQ. CDR3 sequence (DNA): TGTGCCAGCAGCTTAGGAAGGACAGGGGGTAATGAGCAGTTCTTC. This translates into CASSLGRTGGNEQFF.

The rearrangement uses TRBV30 and TRBJ2-7, with a tentative D call TRBD2 (6 bases). The V gene's germline CDR1 is GTSNPN and CDR2 SVGIG (reference sequence). V was cut by 4 bases and J by 1 base, with 11 bases left in between. The CDR3 runs to 13 residues. The CDR3 here is CAWTAGTSYEQYF. CDR3 DNA sequence: TGTGCCTGGACGGCGGGGACGTCCTACGAGCAGTACTTC.